Listed below are T cell receptor beta chains from one sample, sequenced in a study of Graves' ophthalmopathy and Graves' hyperthyroidism. TCRdb reprocessed the multiplex PCR reads via MiXCR and lists one record per CDR3 protein. The table lists hundreds of thousands of distinct CDR3 sequences, approximately 21% of them singletons. The specimen was peripheral blood. All receptors derive from a woman aged 18-29 years with stable Graves' hyperthyroidism. Some clones in this sample may be carry-over from other donors' samples. Both conserved end residues are part of each CDR3. The order of the fields is D gene, J gene, clone size, CDR3 length, V gene, CDR3 DNA, CDR3 protein. A D gene is named only where the DNA matches it firmly. Only some rows state a clone size, as once, few, many or a class for expanded clones.

D: -; J: TRBJ1-1; size: -; length: 13; V: TRBV28; DNA: TGTGCCAGCAAAAGACGACAGAACACTGAAGCTTTCTTT; CDR3: CASKRRQNTEAFF
D: TRBD1; J: TRBJ2-6; size: -; length: 16; V: TRBV24-1; DNA: TGTGCCACCAGTAGGACAGGGTACTCTGGGGCCAACGTCCTGACTTTC; CDR3: CATSRTGYSGANVLTF
D: -; J: TRBJ1-3; size: many; length: 15; V: TRBV11-2; DNA: TGTGCCAGCAGTAGTGTCCGCTACTCTGGAAACACCATATATTTT; CDR3: CASSSVRYSGNTIYF
D: -; J: TRBJ2-4; size: many; length: 14; V: TRBV20-1; DNA: TGCAGTGCTAGAGAGGAAGTGAATTCAAACATTCAGTACTTC; CDR3: CSAREEVNSNIQYF
D: -; J: TRBJ2-7; size: many; length: 13; V: TRBV5-1; DNA: TGCGCCAGCAGCTTGAACTCAGGACACGAGCAGTACTTC; CDR3: CASSLNSGHEQYF
D: -; J: TRBJ2-4; size: many; length: 15; V: TRBV11-1; DNA: TGTGCCAGCAGCCCGCGCAGCGGGGCCAAAAACATTCAGTACTTC; CDR3: CASSPRSGAKNIQYF
D: -; J: TRBJ1-2; size: many; length: 14; V: TRBV6-5; DNA: TGTGCCAGCAGTTATCGGGGGGATGGCTATGGCTACACCTTC; CDR3: CASSYRGDGYGYTF
D: -; J: TRBJ2-2; size: many; length: 14; V: TRBV6-9; DNA: TGTGCCAGCAGGTACACGGAGAACACCGGGGAGCTGTTTTTT; CDR3: CASRYTENTGELFF
D: TRBD1; J: TRBJ1-2; size: many; length: 14; V: TRBV6-5; DNA: TGTGCCAGCAGTCCGGACAGGGCGGGCTATGGCTACACCTTC; CDR3: CASSPDRAGYGYTF
D: TRBD1; J: TRBJ2-2; size: few; length: 15; V: TRBV10-3; DNA: TGTGCCACCCAGGAGAGACAGGGGGCCGCCGGGGAGCTGTTTTTT; CDR3: CATQERQGAAGELFF
D: -; J: TRBJ2-7; size: few; length: 13; V: TRBV7-2; DNA: TGTGCCAGCAGCACACGACAGGCCAACGAGCAGTACTTC; CDR3: CASSTRQANEQYF
D: -; J: TRBJ1-2; size: many; length: 13; V: TRBV6-5; DNA: TGTGCCAGCAGTTTGGGGTTTAACTATGGCTACACCTTC; CDR3: CASSLGFNYGYTF
D: -; J: TRBJ1-6; size: -; length: 14; V: TRBV7-8; DNA: TGTGCCAGCAGCGTGACGGGGGACAATTCACCCCTCCACTTT; CDR3: CASSVTGDNSPLHF
D: -; J: TRBJ1-2; size: -; length: 14; V: TRBV6-5; DNA: TGTGCCAGCAGTTCCACGGACAGTAACTATGGCTACACCTTC; CDR3: CASSSTDSNYGYTF
D: TRBD1; J: TRBJ1-2; size: many; length: 12; V: TRBV20-1; DNA: TGCAGTGCACACAGGGGGAACTATGGCTACACCTTC; CDR3: CSAHRGNYGYTF
D: -; J: TRBJ2-2; size: -; length: 14; V: TRBV27; DNA: TGTGCCAGCCGTTCCAGTCCGTACACCGGGGAGCTGTTTTTT; CDR3: CASRSSPYTGELFF
D: -; J: TRBJ1-1; size: few; length: 14; V: TRBV12-3/TRBV12-4; DNA: TGTGCCGCCCTTCGGGGGGGGCGGAACACTGAAGCTTTCTTT; CDR3: CAALRGGRNTEAFF
D: -; J: TRBJ1-1; size: -; length: 15; V: TRBV2; DNA: TGTGCCAGCAGTGAAGCGCTTCGAGTAAACACTGAAGCTTTCTTT; CDR3: CASSEALRVNTEAFF
D: TRBD1; J: TRBJ2-7; size: many; length: 15; V: TRBV5-5; DNA: TGTGCCAGCAGCCCGGGACAGGGACACTCCTACGAGCAGTACTTC; CDR3: CASSPGQGHSYEQYF
D: TRBD2; J: TRBJ2-5; size: few; length: 18; V: TRBV10-3; DNA: TGTGCCATCAGTGAGCCAGCGGGGGGGCGTGTAACTCAAGAGACCCAGTACTTC; CDR3: CAISEPAGGRVTQETQYF
D: -; J: TRBJ2-2; size: -; length: 13; V: TRBV2; DNA: TGTGCCACCAGGGCGAAAAACACCGGGGAGCTGTTTTTT; CDR3: CATRAKNTGELFF
D: TRBD2; J: TRBJ2-5; size: many; length: 16; V: TRBV27; DNA: TGTGCCAGCAGCCCCCTGTTCGGGGGGGCCTGGGAGACCCAGTACTTC; CDR3: CASSPLFGGAWETQYF
D: -; J: TRBJ1-2; size: -; length: 13; V: TRBV5-1; DNA: TGCGCCAGCAGCTTCGGGGGGGAACGTGGCTACACCTTC; CDR3: CASSFGGERGYTF
D: -; J: TRBJ1-6; size: few; length: 14; V: TRBV6-1; DNA: TGTGCCAGCAGTGGGCCCTCGGCCAGGCTTCACCTCCACTTT; CDR3: CASSGPSARLHLHF
D: -; J: TRBJ2-2; size: -; length: 14; V: TRBV29-1; DNA: TGCAGCGTTGCTTGGGGGGCGGGCACCGGGGAGCTGTTTTTT; CDR3: CSVAWGAGTGELFF
D: -; J: TRBJ1-6; size: many; length: 14; V: TRBV6-1; DNA: TGTGCCAGCACCAAAGGGGGATTTGATTCACCCCTCCACTTT; CDR3: CASTKGGFDSPLHF
D: TRBD1; J: TRBJ1-5; size: -; length: 15; V: TRBV2; DNA: TGTGCCAGCGTCCGGACAGGAGGGAACAATCAGCCCCAGCATTTT; CDR3: CASVRTGGNNQPQHF
D: TRBD1; J: TRBJ1-2; size: many; length: 13; V: TRBV9; DNA: TGTGCCAGCAGCGTCACAGGGGGCTCTGGCTACACCTTC; CDR3: CASSVTGGSGYTF
D: -; J: TRBJ2-7; size: -; length: 19; V: TRBV4-2; DNA: TGTGCCAGCAGCCACACCCTTAAAGGGTCGGGACCAGGGACCTACGAGCAGTACTTC; CDR3: CASSHTLKGSGPGTYEQYF
D: TRBD1; J: TRBJ2-5; size: -; length: 15; V: TRBV7-9; DNA: TGTGCCAGCAGCTTATCTGGGACAGAACAAGAGACCCAGTACTTC; CDR3: CASSLSGTEQETQYF
D: -; J: TRBJ2-5; size: many; length: 14; V: TRBV13; DNA: TGTGCCAGCAGCTCCCTAAGGGGAGGAAAGACCCAGTACTTC; CDR3: CASSSLRGGKTQYF
D: -; J: TRBJ2-7; size: -; length: 15; V: TRBV7-2; DNA: TGTGCCAGCAGCTTAGGTCCAGAGAGCTCCTACGAGCAGTACTTC; CDR3: CASSLGPESSYEQYF
D: TRBD1; J: TRBJ2-2; size: many; length: 15; V: TRBV27; DNA: TGTGCCAGCAGAGAGGGGGCGACCGGCACCGGGGAGCTGTTTTTT; CDR3: CASREGATGTGELFF